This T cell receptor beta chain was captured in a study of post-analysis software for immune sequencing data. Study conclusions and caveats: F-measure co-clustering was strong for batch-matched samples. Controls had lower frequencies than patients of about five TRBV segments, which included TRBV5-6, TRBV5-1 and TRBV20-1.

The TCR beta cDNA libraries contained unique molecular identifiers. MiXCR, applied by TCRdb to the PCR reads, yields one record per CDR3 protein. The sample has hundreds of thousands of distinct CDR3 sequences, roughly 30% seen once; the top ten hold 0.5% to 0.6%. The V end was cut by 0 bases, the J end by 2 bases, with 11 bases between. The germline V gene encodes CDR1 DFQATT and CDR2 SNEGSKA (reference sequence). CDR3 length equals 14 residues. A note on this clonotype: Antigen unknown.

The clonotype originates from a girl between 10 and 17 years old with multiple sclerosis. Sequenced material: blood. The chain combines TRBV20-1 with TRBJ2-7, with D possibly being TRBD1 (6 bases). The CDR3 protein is CSARDPDRTYEQYF. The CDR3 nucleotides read TGCAGTGCTAGAGATCCCGACAGGACCTACGAGCAGTACTTC.